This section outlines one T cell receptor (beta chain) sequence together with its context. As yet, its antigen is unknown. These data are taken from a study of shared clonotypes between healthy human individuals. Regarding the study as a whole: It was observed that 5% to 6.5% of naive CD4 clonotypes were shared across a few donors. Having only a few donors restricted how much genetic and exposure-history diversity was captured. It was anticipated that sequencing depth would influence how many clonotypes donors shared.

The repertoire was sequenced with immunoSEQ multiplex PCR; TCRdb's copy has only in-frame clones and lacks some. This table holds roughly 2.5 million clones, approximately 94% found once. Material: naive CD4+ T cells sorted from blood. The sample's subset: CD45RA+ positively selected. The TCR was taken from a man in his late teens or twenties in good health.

This CDR3 reads CASNPSGGSSYEQYF. The CDR3 coding sequence is TGTGCCAGCAACCCGAGCGGGGGATCTTCCTACGAGCAGTACTTC. V usage is TRBV27 and J usage is TRBJ2-7; TRBD2 aligns across 8 bases. V was clipped by 7 bases and J by 1 base; unmatched bases: 9. The CDR3 contains 15 residues. CDR1 is MNHEY and CDR2 is SMNVEV in the germline V gene (reference sequence).